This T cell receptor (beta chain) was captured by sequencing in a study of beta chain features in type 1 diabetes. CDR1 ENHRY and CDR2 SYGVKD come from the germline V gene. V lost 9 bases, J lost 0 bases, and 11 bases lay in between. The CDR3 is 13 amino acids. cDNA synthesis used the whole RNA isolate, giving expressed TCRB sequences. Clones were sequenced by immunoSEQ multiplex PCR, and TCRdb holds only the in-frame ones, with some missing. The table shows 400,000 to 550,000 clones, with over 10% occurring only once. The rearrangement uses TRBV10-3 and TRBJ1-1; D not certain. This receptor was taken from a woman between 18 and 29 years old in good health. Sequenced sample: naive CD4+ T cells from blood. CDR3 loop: CAISTTMNTEAFF. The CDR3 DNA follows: TGTGCCATATCGACAACGATGAACACTGAAGCTTTCTTT.